Presented here are 10 T cell receptor beta chains from one specimen sequenced in a study of cytomegalovirus exposure and HLA in healthy donors. Primers: 60 Vbeta forward and 13 Jbeta reverse. The table came from immunoSEQ multiplex PCR; TCRdb's copy has only in-frame clones and leaves some out. The sample contains more than 150,000 clones, more than 85% of which appear only once. The sample was PBMCs. The origin of the receptors is a girl younger than two in good health and CMV-seronegative.

CDR3 sequence reads: CASRIGGGRFNEQFF. As DNA, the CDR3 is TGTGCCAGTCGAATCGGGGGCGGGAGGTTCAATGAGCAGTTCTTC. The rearrangement joins TRBV6-5 to TRBJ2-1; 8 bases agree with TRBD2. V shed 9 bases and J 6 bases; nucleotides not matched to a gene: 13. Germline V lookup: CDR1 MNHEY, CDR2 SVGAGI. The CDR3 has 15 residues.

The rearrangement joins TRBV4-1 to TRBJ2-7; TRBD1 aligns across 9 bases. The germline gives CDR1 MGHRA, CDR2 YSYEKL. Trimming removed 1 base from V and 5 bases from J; junction bases left unmatched: 6. The CDR3 spans 15 residues. The CDR3 sequence: CASSQAAGQGHEQYF. CDR3 DNA sequence: TGCGCCAGCAGCCAAGCGGCGGGACAGGGTCACGAGCAGTACTTC.

The chain combines TRBV7-6 with TRBJ2-5, with 8 positions matching TRBD2. Germline-derived CDR1 and CDR2 are SGHVS and FNYEAQ. The V gene end was trimmed by 0 bases and the J gene end by 5 bases; junction bases not matched to a gene: 8. The length of the CDR3 is 16 residues. CDR3 sequence: CASSLAVREGRETQYF. As DNA, the CDR3 is TGTGCCAGCAGCTTAGCGGTACGGGAGGGGCGGGAGACCCAGTACTTC.

The rearrangement joins TRBV6-6 to TRBJ2-1, with 9 bases aligning to TRBD1. Germline V gives CDR1 MNHNY, CDR2 SVGAGI (reference sequence). Germline trimming cut 6 bases from V and 4 bases from J; bases unmatched to any gene: 10. CDR3 length equals 16 residues. CDR3 amino acids: CASSHLDRGAYNEQFF. The CDR3 DNA is TGTGCCAGCAGCCACCTCGACAGGGGGGCTTACAATGAGCAGTTCTTC.

This clone was observed a few times. The chain employs TRBV2 and TRBJ1-5, with D unresolved. V lost 4 bases and J 4 bases, leaving 11 bases between the germline ends. Germline V gene lookup returns CDR1 SNHLY and CDR2 FYNNEI. The CDR3 spans 14 residues. The CDR3 reads CASSVSADNQPQHF. CDR3 nucleotide sequence: TGTGCCAGCAGTGTATCGGCGGATAATCAGCCCCAGCATTTT.

This rearrangement joins TRBV7-2 to TRBJ1-5, with D unclear. CDR1 is SGHTA, CDR2 FQGNSA, per germline. The CDR3 loop spans 14 amino acids. Trimming pared 1 base from V and 5 bases from J, leaving 9 bases between. This chain's CDR3 is CASSLVPGDQPQHF. In DNA, the CDR3 is TGTGCCAGCAGCTTAGTTCCGGGAGATCAGCCCCAGCATTTT.

This clone was seen once. The same CDR3 also results from other DNA sequences found in this sample. The chain joins TRBV29-1 to TRBJ1-1; possible D gene TRBD1, 6 bases. Between the trimmed V and J ends, which lost 4 bases and 1 base, there was a span of 7 bases. CDR3 size: 12 residues. Per the germline V gene, CDR1 is SQVTM and CDR2 is ANQGSEA. The CDR3 loop is CSVVTGNTEAFF. As DNA, the CDR3 is TGCAGCGTTGTGACAGGGAACACTGAAGCTTTCTTT.

The rearrangement joins TRBV7-2 to TRBJ1-2, with TRBD1 matching over 7 bases. CDR1 is SGHTA and CDR2 is FQGNSA in the germline V gene. V was pared by 5 bases and J by 1 base, with 4 bases of the junction left unmatched. This CDR3 contains 14 residues. CDR3 amino acids: CASSRDSLNYGYTF. CDR3 nucleotides: TGTGCCAGCAGCCGGGACAGCCTTAACTATGGCTACACCTTC.

The chain couples TRBV27 to TRBJ2-6; the D is unclear. This CDR3 has 14 residues. Germline CDR1 and CDR2: MNHEY and SMNVEV (reference sequence). Trimming cost V 4 bases and J 0 bases, with 4 bases left between them. CDR3 in amino acids: CASSSYSGANVLTF. CDR3 coding DNA: TGTGCCAGCAGTTCCTACTCTGGGGCCAACGTCCTGACTTTC.

This chain connects TRBV21-1 to TRBJ2-2; the table's TRBD1 call for D was not verified on the DNA. TRBV21-1 is termed a pseudogene. This CDR3 comprises 14 residues. CDR3 amino acids: CASSKGQDTGELFF. CDR3 DNA: TGTGCCAGCAGCAAAGGACAGGACACCGGGGAGCTGTTTTTT.